This is a list of T cell receptor beta chains from one sample in a study of shared clonotypes between healthy human individuals. The repertoire was sequenced with immunoSEQ multiplex PCR; TCRdb's copy has only in-frame clones and lacks some. The sample gives over 95,000 clones, roughly 70% of which show up once; 24% is in the top ten. The specimen sequenced was memory CD8+ T cells sorted from blood. All receptors derive from a woman aged 25 to 45 in good health. Each CDR3 is given with its conserved first and last residue. The D gene is left open where the match is weak. Not every row has a clone size; where given, it reads once, few, many or a size class.

CASSPDSSEQYF | TGTGCCAGCAGTCCCGACTCATCCGAGCAGTACTTC | - | - | TRBJ2-7 | TRBV2
CASRETRGEKLFF | TGCGCCAGCCGGGAGACCCGAGGGGAAAAACTGTTTTTT | - | - | TRBJ1-4 | TRBV5-1
CASSRNNYGYTF | TGTGCCAGTAGTCGCAATAACTATGGCTACACCTTC | - | - | TRBJ1-2 | TRBV19
CASSQETSPLHF | TGCGCCAGCAGCCAAGAGACCTCACCCCTCCACTTT | - | - | TRBJ1-6 | TRBV4-1
CASSLGGQPLTDTQYF | TGTGCCAGCAGCTTAGGGGGACAACCTCTGACAGATACGCAGTATTTT | - | - | TRBJ2-3 | TRBV11-2
CASSEEGLYGYTF | TGTGCCAGCAGTGAAGAGGGCTTATATGGCTACACCTTC | - | - | TRBJ1-2 | TRBV6-4
CASSQAGADLDTEAFF | TGTGCCAGCAGCCAAGCAGGGGCCGATCTGGACACTGAAGCTTTCTTT | - | - | TRBJ1-1 | TRBV4-2
CASSTWTSGSGDTQYF | TGTGCCAGCAGCACTTGGACTAGCGGGAGTGGGGATACGCAGTATTTT | TRBD2 | - | TRBJ2-3 | TRBV28
CASSIVAGGAYEQYF | TGTGCCAGTAGTATTGTCGCAGGGGGGGCCTACGAGCAGTACTTC | - | - | TRBJ2-7 | TRBV19
CASSSGTGRHEQYF | TGCGCCAGCAGCTCCGGGACAGGGAGACACGAGCAGTACTTC | TRBD1 | once | TRBJ2-7 | TRBV5-1
CSVGSGENGEQYF | TGCAGCGTTGGTTCCGGGGAGAACGGCGAGCAGTACTTC | - | many | TRBJ2-7 | TRBV29-1
CASSVAGGSYNEQFF | TGTGCCAGCAGTGTAGCGGGAGGGTCCTACAATGAGCAGTTCTTC | TRBD2 | few | TRBJ2-1 | TRBV6-4
CASSLRQGWWDTQYF | TGTGCCAGCAGCTTAAGACAGGGTTGGTGGGATACGCAGTATTTT | TRBD1 | - | TRBJ2-3 | TRBV11-2
CASSGLAGGLQETQYF | TGTGCCAGCAGTGGGTTAGCGGGAGGGCTACAAGAGACCCAGTACTTC | TRBD2 | - | TRBJ2-5 | TRBV2
CASSLWAGGYEQYF | TGTGCCAGCAGTTTATGGGCGGGAGGGTACGAGCAGTACTTC | TRBD2 | - | TRBJ2-7 | TRBV27
CASSEGDGVAGADEQFF | TGTGCCAGCAGTGAAGGGGATGGGGTAGCGGGAGCTGATGAGCAGTTCTTC | TRBD2 | many | TRBJ2-1 | TRBV2
CASSFWTGAYSGANVLTF | TGTGCCAGCAGCTTTTGGACAGGGGCGTACTCTGGGGCCAACGTCCTGACTTTC | TRBD1 | - | TRBJ2-6 | TRBV5-8
CASSQSRTAGQPQHF | TGCGCCAGCAGCCAGTCAAGGACAGCTGGTCAGCCCCAGCATTTT | - | many | TRBJ1-5 | TRBV4-1
CASSSGLAGVYNEQFF | TGTGCCAGCAGCTCGGGACTAGCGGGAGTCTACAATGAGCAGTTCTTC | TRBD2 | - | TRBJ2-1 | TRBV5-5
CASSSLQTSGRGDEQYF | TGTGCCAGCTCCTCCCTACAGACTAGCGGGAGAGGGGACGAGCAGTACTTC | TRBD2 | - | TRBJ2-7 | TRBV18
CSVEAGVNTEAFF | TGCAGCGTTGAGGCCGGGGTGAACACTGAAGCTTTCTTT | - | - | TRBJ1-1 | TRBV29-1
CASSLGVRLNTEAFF | TGTGCCAGCAGCTTAGGGGTCCGGCTGAACACTGAAGCTTTCTTT | - | - | TRBJ1-1 | TRBV7-9
CASSGGSYEQYF | TGTGCCAGCAGCGGGGGTTCCTACGAGCAGTACTTC | - | few | TRBJ2-7 | TRBV27
CASSLLRRLKHYEQYF | TGTGCCAGCAGCCTGCTACGGCGGCTTAAACACTACGAGCAGTACTTC | - | - | TRBJ2-7 | TRBV5-8
CASSSGLAGVQETQYF | TGTGCCAGCAGCTCGGGACTAGCGGGAGTCCAAGAGACCCAGTACTTC | TRBD2 | - | TRBJ2-5 | TRBV7-8
CASSEWVTGPPLEQYF | TGTGCCAGCAGTGAGTGGGTGACAGGGCCCCCACTCGAGCAGTACTTC | TRBD1 | - | TRBJ2-7 | TRBV6-1
CASSEWTSVRNEQYF | TGTGCCAGCAGTGAATGGACTAGCGTTCGTAACGAGCAGTACTTC | TRBD2 | - | TRBJ2-7 | TRBV25-1
CASSRTPNEQFF | TGTGCCAGCAGTCGGACGCCCAATGAGCAGTTCTTC | - | few | TRBJ2-1 | TRBV21-1
CASSNRPGLAANTGELFF | TGTGCCAGCAGCAACCGACCGGGACTAGCAGCGAACACCGGGGAGCTGTTTTTT | TRBD2 | - | TRBJ2-2 | TRBV7-6
CASSVYTGGGNTIYF | TGTGCCAGCAGCGTATATACAGGGGGCGGAAACACCATATATTTT | TRBD1 | - | TRBJ1-3 | TRBV9
CASSRGLAGGITDTQYF | TGTGCCAGCAGCCGCGGACTAGCGGGAGGGATCACAGATACGCAGTATTTT | TRBD2 | many | TRBJ2-3 | TRBV2
CASRTGWITEAFF | TGTGCCAGCAGGACAGGGTGGATCACTGAAGCTTTCTTT | TRBD1 | many | TRBJ1-1 | TRBV28
CATSYRVYSYEQYF | TGTGCCACTTCCTACAGGGTTTACTCCTACGAGCAGTACTTC | - | - | TRBJ2-7 | TRBV19
CASSRRYSMPIYSNQPQHF | TGTGCCAGTAGTAGGAGATACTCAATGCCCATATATAGCAATCAGCCCCAGCATTTT | - | - | TRBJ1-5 | TRBV19
CASSVAQGAETQYF | TGTGCCAGCAGCGTAGCACAGGGGGCAGAGACCCAGTACTTC | TRBD1 | - | TRBJ2-5 | TRBV9
CASSWGWASGSPLHF | TGTGCCAGCAGTTGGGGCTGGGCATCGGGTTCACCCCTCCACTTT | - | once | TRBJ1-6 | TRBV6-5
CASSESSTYEQYF | TGTGCCAGCAGTGAATCCAGTACTTACGAGCAGTACTTC | - | - | TRBJ2-7 | TRBV25-1
CASSEGGVNEKLFF | TGTGCCAGCAGCGAGGGAGGGGTTAATGAAAAACTGTTTTTT | - | few | TRBJ1-4 | TRBV2
CASSATPGSTYEQYF | TGTGCCAGCAGCGCCACCCCGGGCAGTACCTACGAGCAGTACTTC | - | - | TRBJ2-7 | TRBV9
CASSKDYRGGTDTQYF | TGTGCCAGCAGCAAAGACTACAGGGGGGGCACAGATACGCAGTATTTT | - | few | TRBJ2-3 | TRBV21-1
CASSEFRRASGSDDTQYF | TGTGCCAGCAGTGAATTTCGTAGGGCTAGCGGGAGCGATGATACGCAGTATTTT | TRBD2 | many | TRBJ2-3 | TRBV25-1
CASSLTGGVNYNEQFF | TGTGCCAGCAGCCTTACGGGAGGGGTAAACTACAATGAGCAGTTCTTC | TRBD2 | - | TRBJ2-1 | TRBV7-2
CATSRDLGADTQYF | TGTGCCACCAGCAGAGATTTGGGCGCAGATACGCAGTATTTT | - | - | TRBJ2-3 | TRBV15
CASRLMGLSYNEQFF | TGTGCCAGCAGACTGATGGGACTCTCCTACAATGAGCAGTTCTTC | - | - | TRBJ2-1 | TRBV27
CASSGGLAVDEQFF | TGTGCCAGCAGTGGGGGACTAGCCGTCGATGAGCAGTTCTTC | TRBD2 | once | TRBJ2-1 | TRBV2
CASSASGTIDEQFF | TGTGCCAGCAGCGCATCCGGGACTATCGATGAGCAGTTCTTC | TRBD2 | - | TRBJ2-1 | TRBV9
CAWISEGETQYF | TGTGCCTGGATCAGTGAGGGGGAGACCCAGTACTTC | - | - | TRBJ2-5 | TRBV30
CASSLLSGRSYGYTF | TGTGCCAGCAGCTTACTCTCGGGACGGTCCTATGGCTACACCTTC | - | - | TRBJ1-2 | TRBV7-6
CASSLDPYEQYF | TGTGCCAGCAGCTTAGACCCCTACGAGCAGTACTTC | - | - | TRBJ2-7 | TRBV7-9
CASSLDLGTGDNTEAFF | TGCGCCAGCAGCTTGGATTTAGGGACAGGAGATAACACTGAAGCTTTCTTT | TRBD1 | - | TRBJ1-1 | TRBV5-1
CASSQDRGRDEQYF | TGTGCCAGCAGCCAAGATCGGGGTAGGGACGAGCAGTACTTC | - | - | TRBJ2-7 | TRBV4-2
CASSPNSGVGNEQFF | TGTGCCAGCAGCCCCAACTCAGGGGTGGGCAATGAGCAGTTCTTC | - | - | TRBJ2-1 | TRBV6-5
CASSQETSGSLAVHTQYF | TGCGCCAGCAGCCAAGAGACTAGCGGGAGCCTTGCTGTACATACGCAGTATTTT | TRBD2 | - | TRBJ2-3 | TRBV4-1
CASSLSYRQGITATF | TGTGCCAGCAGTTTATCGTATAGACAGGGAATCACGGCCACCTTC | TRBD1 | - | TRBJ1-2 | TRBV27
CASSLLRGVDEKLFF | TGTGCCAGCAGTTTACTCCGAGGGGTTGATGAAAAACTGTTTTTT | - | - | TRBJ1-4 | TRBV28
CASSPPGLSSYEQYF | TGCGCCAGCAGCCCCCCAGGCCTAAGCTCCTACGAGCAGTACTTC | - | - | TRBJ2-7 | TRBV4-1
CASSLGDRGRLAGFDEQFF | TGTGCCAGCAGCTTGGGGGACAGGGGAAGACTAGCGGGATTCGATGAGCAGTTCTTC | - | - | TRBJ2-1 | TRBV5-6
CSVEGLAGGTYEQYF | TGCAGCGTTGAAGGACTAGCGGGAGGAACCTACGAGCAGTACTTC | TRBD2 | - | TRBJ2-7 | TRBV29-1
CASSILHSQETQYF | TGTGCCAGTAGTATTCTCCATAGCCAAGAGACCCAGTACTTC | - | - | TRBJ2-5 | TRBV19
CASSGPGEAGELFF | TGTGCCAGCAGTGGCCCAGGGGAAGCCGGGGAGCTGTTTTTT | - | many | TRBJ2-2 | TRBV25-1